What follows are 3 T cell receptor beta chains derived from one specimen sequenced in a study of tumour-infiltrating T cells in Burkitt lymphoma. Assay: immunoSEQ multiplex PCR; the TCRdb copy retains only in-frame clones and omits some. The table has 2,000 to 3,000 clones, over 70% seen once. Sequencing used tumor tissue. Source of these receptors: a human donor with diffuse large B-cell lymphoma.

With respect to this clone: A junction boundary mismatches the germline segment, possibly from a read error. J is TRBJ2-3 and V is TRBV11-3; TRBD2 matches at 7 bases. CDR1 is SGHNT, CDR2 YENEEA, per germline. The length of the CDR3 is 15 residues. In nucleotides, the CDR3 is TGTGCCAGCAGTTTAGGGAGGGGCAGCACAGATACGCAGTATTTT. Translated, it gives CASSLGRGSTDTQYF.

The chain joins TRBV5-1 to TRBJ2-2; D perhaps matches TRBD1 (5 bases). CDR3 length equals 14 residues. The V end lost 4 bases, the J end lost 2 bases, and 9 bases lay between the germline ends. CDR1 SGHRS and CDR2 YFSETQ come from the germline V gene. The CDR3 coding sequence is TGCGCCAGCAGCCCGACAGTAAACACCGGGGAGCTGTTTTTT. It specifies CASSPTVNTGELFF.

CDR3 sequence (DNA): TGTGCCACCAGCAGAGGTCAGATTACCAGCAATACGCAGTATTTT. Amino acid sequence: CATSRGQITSNTQYF. V gene TRBV15 combines with J gene TRBJ2-3; D is unresolved. The germline CDR1 and CDR2 sequences are LNHNV and YYDKDF (reference sequence). The CDR3 length is 15 residues. Trimming took 1 base from V and 7 from J, leaving 15 bases between them.